The 21 T cell receptor beta chains reported below all come from one sample, sequenced in a study of CD8+ T cells in alopecia areata. TCR sequencing used cDNA made by reverse transcription of extracted RNA. Produced via immunoSEQ multiplex PCR; TCRdb's table is partial and in-frame only. This sample has about 260,000 clones, with about 60% found just once. Documented treatment: oral pan-JAK inhibitor, 5-10 mg twice daily. The material was CD4+ T cells sorted from blood, obtained around week 53, from a patient treated with tofacitinib. The receptors were sampled from a human donor with alopecia areata.

J is TRBJ1-6 and V is TRBV7-9; D is perhaps TRBD1 (5 bases). This CDR3 has 14 amino acids. The germline gives CDR1 SEHNR, CDR2 FQNEAQ (reference sequence). V lost 1 base, J lost 10 bases, and 11 bases lay in between. Written as DNA, the CDR3 is TGTGCCAGCAGCTTAGTTGGGGGGAACTCACCCCTCCACTTT. This codes for CASSLVGGNSPLHF.

Comment on this clone: This sample also contains other DNA sequences that code for the same CDR3. The gene calls are TRBV18 and TRBJ1-5; the match to TRBD1 covers 7 bases. The length of the CDR3 is 14 residues. V lost 6 bases, J lost 2 bases, and 4 bases stayed unmatched. The germline V gene encodes CDR1 KGHSH and CDR2 LQKENI. The CDR3 DNA is TGTGCCAGCTCGCGACAGGGTGGCAATCAGCCCCAGCATTTT. It codes for CASSRQGGNQPQHF.

The chain uses TRBV7-3 and TRBJ2-1, with no clear D. Between the trimmed V and J ends, which lost 1 base and 8 bases, there was a span of 6 bases. The germline V gene encodes CDR1 SGHTA and CDR2 FQGTGA. The CDR3 loop spans 12 amino acids. Here the CDR3 reads CASSLSGDEQFF. CDR3 nucleotides: TGTGCCAGCAGCTTAAGTGGGGATGAGCAGTTCTTC.

V gene TRBV2 combines with J gene TRBJ1-2; no firm D call. The CDR3 sequence is 12 residues long. Looked up from germline, CDR1 is SNHLY and CDR2 is FYNNEI. The ends were cut back, 3 bases at V and 7 bases at J, with 9 bases in the middle. CDR3 sequence (DNA): TGTGCCAGCAGTGACCCTGGACCTGGCTACACCTTC. Amino acids: CASSDPGPGYTF. The full variable domain, in which reference TRBV2 and TRBJ1-2 provide the parts outside the CDR3, is EPEVTQTPSHQVTQMGQEVILRCVPISNHLYFYWYRQILGQKVEFLVSFYNNEISEKSEIFDDQFSVERPDGSNFTLKIRSTKLEDSAMYFCASSDPGPGYTFGSGTRLTVV.

This clone has more than one count but fewer than ten. The chain recombines TRBV9 with TRBJ2-3; TRBD2 matches at 9 bases. Germline CDR1 and CDR2: SGDLS and YYNGEE. Unmatched junction bases numbered 5, after V lost 1 base and J lost 2 bases. This CDR3 has 16 amino acids. The CDR3 DNA follows: TGTGCCAGCAGCGTAAGCGGGGGGACCTCCACAGATACGCAGTATTTT. Its protein is CASSVSGGTSTDTQYF. Full variable domain (outside the CDR3, taken from reference TRBV9 and TRBJ2-3): DSGVTQTPKHLITATGQRVTLRCSPRSGDLSVYWYQQSLDQGLQFLIQYYNGEERAKGNILERFSAQQFPDLHSELNLSSLELGDSALYFCASSVSGGTSTDTQYFGPGTRLTVL.

V and J are TRBV2 and TRBJ2-5, with unresolved D. This CDR3 contains 15 residues. The germline V and J ends were trimmed by 2 bases and 9 bases, with 19 bases remaining between them. Germline V CDR1 and CDR2: SNHLY, FYNNEI. The CDR3 is CASSESLAIFESQYF. The CDR3 coding sequence is TGTGCCAGCAGTGAAAGTCTGGCGATCTTCGAGTCCCAGTACTTC. Combining the CDR3 with reference TRBV2 and TRBJ2-5 gives the whole variable domain EPEVTQTPSHQVTQMGQEVILRCVPISNHLYFYWYRQILGQKVEFLVSFYNNEISEKSEIFDDQFSVERPDGSNFTLKIRSTKLEDSAMYFCASSESLAIFESQYFGPGTRLLVL.

This chain uses TRBV30 with TRBJ2-7; D perhaps matches TRBD2 (5 bases). V was shortened by 1 base and J by 6 bases, with 16 bases between the two germline ends. The CDR3 contains 14 residues. Looked up from germline, CDR1 is GTSNPN and CDR2 is SVGIG (reference sequence). The DNA for the CDR3 is TGTGCCTGGAGTGGACCCGGACTGGGCGGCGAGCAGTACTTC. Translating it yields CAWSGPGLGGEQYF.

This clone was recorded once. Within the sample, other DNA sequences also encode this same CDR3. J is TRBJ2-3 and V is TRBV30; a possible D gene is TRBD1 (5 bases). Trimming shortened V by 4 bases and J by 6 bases, and 14 bases separated the two germline ends. The CDR3 is made up of 13 amino acids. Germline assignment: CDR1 GTSNPN and CDR2 SVGIG (reference sequence). CDR3 nucleotide sequence: TGTGCCTGGACAGGGCAGGGTCGGGATACGCAGTATTTT. Translating it yields CAWTGQGRDTQYF.

The chain employs TRBV5-1 and TRBJ2-7; a weak D match, TRBD1 (5 bases). The germline V gene encodes CDR1 SGHRS and CDR2 YFSETQ. Deletions cut 1 base from V and 3 bases from J, with 8 bases between. The CDR3 sequence is 13 residues long. Here the CDR3 reads CASSLTDIYEQYF. The DNA for the CDR3 is TGCGCCAGCAGCTTGACGGACATCTACGAGCAGTACTTC.

This clone was seen a few times. The chain is built from TRBV7-2 and TRBJ2-5; 11 bases fit TRBD2. The ends lost 1 base at V and 5 bases at J; junction bases unmatched: 9. This CDR3 has 17 residues. CDR1 is SGHTA and CDR2 is FQGNSA in the germline V gene. The CDR3 DNA follows: TGTGCCAGCAGCTTAGAACTAGCGGGGGCCCGTCACGAGACCCAGTACTTC. Its protein is CASSLELAGARHETQYF.

As for this clone: Other DNA sequences from this sample encode an identical CDR3 as well. The chain carries TRBV30 and TRBJ2-2; D might be TRBD1 (5 bases). Germline CDR1 reads GTSNPN; CDR2 reads SVGIG (reference sequence). Trimming cost V 3 bases and J 0 bases, with 11 bases left between them. The CDR3 is made up of 15 amino acids. The chain's CDR3 is CAWRRDSSNTGELFF. For the CDR3, the DNA is TGTGCCTGGAGAAGAGACAGTTCGAACACCGGGGAGCTGTTTTTT.

The V gene is TRBV4-3, the J gene TRBJ2-7; D uncertain. This CDR3 contains 18 residues. Trimming pared 1 base from V and 5 bases from J, leaving 24 bases between. In germline, CDR1 is LGHNA, CDR2 YSLEER. The CDR3 DNA sequence: TGCGCCAGCAGCCAAGCTTGGCAGGAAGGTTTTTATCGTAACGAGCAGTACTTC. Translated, it gives CASSQAWQEGFYRNEQYF.

The rearrangement uses TRBV5-1 and TRBJ2-5, with D possibly TRBD1 on 5 matching bases. Germline V lookup: CDR1 SGHRS, CDR2 YFSETQ. The CDR3 runs 14 residues. V was clipped by 0 bases and J by 2 bases, with 8 bases between them. The CDR3 DNA reads as TGCGCCAGCAGCTTGGATTCAGGGCAAGAGACCCAGTACTTC. Its protein is CASSLDSGQETQYF.

This clone showed up just a few times. This chain joins TRBV7-8 and TRBJ1-1; D is uncertain. V lost 1 base, J lost 1 base, and 7 bases lay in between. CDR1 is SGHVS and CDR2 is FQNEAQ in the germline V gene. The CDR3 spans 14 residues. The CDR3 coding sequence is TGTGCCAGCAGCTTAGTTAGCGGGAACACTGAAGCTTTCTTT. It specifies CASSLVSGNTEAFF.

The rearrangement joins TRBV5-6 to TRBJ2-5, with 8 bases fitting TRBD1. The CDR3 contains 15 residues. V lost 3 bases to trimming and J lost 5 bases; unmatched junction nucleotides: 9. Germline assignment: CDR1 SGHDT and CDR2 YYEEEE. CDR3 residues: CASSSHDRGGETQYF. As DNA, the CDR3 is TGTGCCAGCAGCTCCCACGACAGGGGAGGCGAGACCCAGTACTTC. The entire variable domain, with the rest obtained from reference TRBV5-6 and TRBJ2-5, is as follows: DAGVTQSPTHLIKTRGQQVTLRCSPKSGHDTVSWYQQALGQGPQFIFQYYEEEERQRGNFPDRFSGHQFPNYSSELNVNALLLGDSALYLCASSSHDRGGETQYFGPGTRLLVL.

This chain connects TRBV30 to TRBJ2-7, with 9 bases lining up with TRBD1. The CDR3 extends over 14 amino acids. Germline values: CDR1 GTSNPN, CDR2 SVGIG (reference sequence). The V gene end was trimmed by 4 bases and the J gene end by 6 bases; junction bases not matched to a gene: 10. CDR3 residues: CAWNPQATGGEQYF. The CDR3 bases are TGTGCCTGGAACCCCCAGGCGACAGGGGGCGAGCAGTACTTC.

This clone was counted a few times. The V gene is TRBV6-5, the J gene TRBJ2-1; 8 bases fit TRBD2. Per germline, CDR1 MNHEY and CDR2 SVGAGI. The CDR3 contains 15 residues. V trimming: 2 bases; J trimming: 0 bases; junction bases outside the gene matches: 0. The CDR3 nucleotides read TGTGCCAGCAGTTACGGGACTAGCTCCTACAATGAGCAGTTCTTC. Amino acid sequence: CASSYGTSSYNEQFF.

The rearrangement links TRBV4-2 to TRBJ1-2, with D uncertain. Trimming shortened V by 0 bases and J by 4 bases, and 15 bases separated the two germline ends. The CDR3 length is 16 residues. Germline V gives CDR1 LGHNA, CDR2 YNFKEQ. CDR3 region: CASSQELGPEVYGYTF. The CDR3 DNA follows: TGTGCCAGCAGCCAAGAACTCGGCCCGGAGGTCTATGGCTACACCTTC.

The gene calls are TRBV6-5 and TRBJ2-5; 9 nucleotides align to TRBD1. Trimming removed 10 bases from V and 5 bases from J; junction bases left unmatched: 8. The CDR3 sequence is 13 residues long. Germline CDR1 reads MNHEY; CDR2 reads SVGAGI. The CDR3 sequence is CATSQGARETQYF. In DNA form, the CDR3 reads TGTGCCACCTCACAGGGGGCTCGGGAGACCCAGTACTTC.

The chain carries TRBV2 and TRBJ1-5; the D gene is possibly TRBD1 (5 bases). Germline CDR1 is SNHLY and CDR2 is FYNNEI. V was trimmed by 6 bases and J by 2 bases, leaving 17 bases between them. The CDR3 is 16 residues long. The CDR3 sequence is CASSQGLPGGNQPQHF. The DNA for the CDR3 is TGTGCCAGCAGCCAGGGCCTCCCCGGAGGCAATCAGCCCCAGCATTTT.

V is TRBV6-1 and J is TRBJ2-3; D is perhaps TRBD1 (6 bases). V was pared by 4 bases and J by 9 bases, with 17 bases between. Germline-derived CDR1 and CDR2 are MNHNS and SASEGT. The length of the CDR3 is 14 residues. The CDR3 sequence: CASSGGPSLSTQYF. The CDR3 nucleotides are TGTGCCAGCAGTGGGGGGCCCAGTCTTTCGACGCAGTATTTT.